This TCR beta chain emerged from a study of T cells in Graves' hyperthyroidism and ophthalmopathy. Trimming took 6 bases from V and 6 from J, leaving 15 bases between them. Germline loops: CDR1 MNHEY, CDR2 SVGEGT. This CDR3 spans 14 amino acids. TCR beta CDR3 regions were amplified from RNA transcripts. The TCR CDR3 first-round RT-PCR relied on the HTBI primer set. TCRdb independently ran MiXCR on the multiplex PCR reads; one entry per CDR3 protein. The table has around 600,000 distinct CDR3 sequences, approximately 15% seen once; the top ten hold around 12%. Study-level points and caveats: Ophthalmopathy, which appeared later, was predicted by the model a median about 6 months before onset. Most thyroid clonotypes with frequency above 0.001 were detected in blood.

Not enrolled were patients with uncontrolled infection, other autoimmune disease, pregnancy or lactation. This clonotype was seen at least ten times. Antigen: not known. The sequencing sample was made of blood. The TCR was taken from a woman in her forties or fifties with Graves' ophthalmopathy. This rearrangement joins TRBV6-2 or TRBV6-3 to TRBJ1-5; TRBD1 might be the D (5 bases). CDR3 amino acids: CASSRSGNGQPQHF. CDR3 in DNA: TGTGCCAGCAGCAGGTCAGGGAACGGTCAGCCCCAGCATTTT.